Here is one TCR beta chain with its context. The antigen is unknown. In germline, CDR1 is MNHEY, CDR2 SVGEGT. The CDR3 is made up of 14 amino acids. The V gene lost 5 bases and the J gene lost 7 bases, with 12 bases spanning the gap. The sample originates from a study of prognosis after radiotherapy for stage I lung cancer. Study at large: Oligometastatic NSCLC after surgical resection of the primary tumor was present in roughly five patients, while newly diagnosed primary stage I lung tumors were present in around 14. The patient group included nobody who received concurrent therapy with stereotactic body radiotherapy. Study-wide results and caveats: Nobody established whether the expanded TCR clones were specific to the tumor. After stereotactic body radiation therapy, patients with later distant metastases showed lower Shannon entropy.

Two-round multiplex PCR amplified TCR beta CDR3 from genomic DNA. Gene-specific TRBV and TRBJ primers were used in PCR round one. TCRdb reanalysed the multiplex PCR reads using MiXCR and keeps one entry per CDR3 protein. The sample contains more than 10,000 distinct CDR3 sequences, just over 35% of which appear only once. Source: PBMCs, taken before or after stereotactic body radiation therapy (not recorded which). The sequence came from a donor aged 50 or older with non-small cell lung cancer. The chain carries TRBV6-2 or TRBV6-3 and TRBJ1-6, with D unclear. CDR3 loop: CASSESGINSPLHF. As DNA, the CDR3 is TGTGCCAGCAGTGAATCTGGGATCAATTCACCCCTCCACTTT.